The rows below give T cell receptor beta chains drawn from one sample of a study of T cells in Graves' hyperthyroidism and ophthalmopathy. TCRdb processed the multiplex PCR reads anew with MiXCR; each CDR3 protein has one entry. The sample shows 350,000 to 500,000 distinct CDR3 sequences, roughly 13% of them seen only once. The sequenced sample consisted of blood. The receptors shown here come from a woman aged 18-29 years with Graves' hyperthyroidism. Each CDR3 is given with its conserved first and last residue. A D gene is named only where the DNA matches it firmly. Some rows have no size entry. The others give once, few or many, or a class for an expanded clone.

D gene	J gene	V gene	clone size	CDR3 protein	CDR3 DNA
NA	TRBJ2-1	TRBV15	many	CATSRDRATGAYNEQFF	TGTGCCACCAGCAGAGATCGGGCGACAGGAGCCTACAATGAGCAGTTCTTC
NA	TRBJ1-1	TRBV7-3	many	CASKPTAFDTEAFF	TGTGCCAGCAAACCGACCGCGTTTGACACTGAAGCTTTCTTT
NA	TRBJ2-1	TRBV3-1	many	CASSQGLVNEQFF	TGTGCCAGCAGCCAAGGACTAGTTAATGAGCAGTTCTTC
NA	TRBJ1-1	TRBV19	NA	CASQRQGKGAEAFF	TGTGCCAGTCAGCGTCAGGGCAAGGGGGCTGAAGCTTTCTTT
TRBD2	TRBJ2-7	TRBV19	many	CATSAGGRSYEQYF	TGTGCCACCTCCGCGGGCGGGAGGTCCTACGAGCAGTACTTC
NA	TRBJ2-7	TRBV20-1	few	CSASSPGTHSYEQYF	TGCAGTGCCAGCTCCCCCGGGACCCACTCCTACGAGCAGTACTTC
NA	TRBJ1-5	TRBV6-2/TRBV6-3	many	CASREQGVRNQPQHF	TGTGCCAGCAGGGAACAGGGAGTTAGGAATCAGCCCCAGCATTTT
NA	TRBJ2-3	TRBV5-6	NA	CASSVTGRGDTQYF	TGTGCCAGCAGCGTGACAGGGAGGGGAGATACGCAGTATTTT
NA	TRBJ2-3	TRBV20-1	many	CSARGENVGTDTQYF	TGCAGTGCTAGGGGGGAAAACGTGGGCACAGATACGCAGTATTTT
TRBD2	TRBJ2-1	TRBV7-9	many	CASSPGLAGADEQFF	TGTGCCAGCAGCCCCGGACTAGCGGGAGCGGATGAGCAGTTCTTC
NA	TRBJ2-3	TRBV7-6	many	CASSLLVGTDTQYF	TGTGCCAGCAGCTTATTAGTAGGGACAGATACGCAGTATTTT
TRBD1	TRBJ1-2	TRBV20-1	many	CSAAGRDRTFNYGYTF	TGCAGTGCTGCCGGGAGGGACAGGACCTTTAACTATGGCTACACCTTC
TRBD2	TRBJ2-1	TRBV2	NA	CASNATSGSSYNEQFF	TGTGCCAGCAATGCAACTAGCGGGAGCTCCTACAATGAGCAGTTCTTC
NA	TRBJ2-1	TRBV30	NA	CAWRGRIYNEQFF	TGTGCCTGGAGGGGGCGGATCTACAATGAGCAGTTCTTC
NA	TRBJ2-1	TRBV7-9	many	CASNPQEGTEQFF	TGTGCCAGCAACCCTCAAGAGGGGACTGAGCAGTTCTTC
NA	TRBJ1-2	TRBV6-1	many	CASRNDWTGGYTF	TGTGCCAGCAGAAACGACTGGACCGGTGGCTACACCTTC
NA	TRBJ1-5	TRBV3-1	few	CASSNINQPQHF	TGTGCCAGCAGCAATATTAATCAGCCCCAGCATTTT
NA	TRBJ2-7	TRBV5-1	many	CASSSGPYKEQYF	TGCGCCAGCAGCTCGGGACCATACAAGGAGCAGTACTTC
NA	TRBJ1-2	TRBV20-1	many	CSAGARTHKFGYTF	TGCAGTGCAGGAGCACGGACCCACAAGTTCGGCTACACCTTC
TRBD1	TRBJ1-5	TRBV28	NA	CASRGASGGVQPQHF	TGTGCCAGCAGGGGGGCCTCAGGGGGGGTTCAGCCCCAGCATTTT
TRBD1	TRBJ1-6	TRBV12-3/TRBV12-4	many	CASSLGMGIGQGRNSPLHF	TGTGCCAGCAGTTTAGGAATGGGTATTGGACAGGGGAGGAATTCACCCCTCCACTTT
TRBD2	TRBJ2-3	TRBV5-1	many	CASSLESGSGRWDDTQYF	TGCGCCAGCAGCTTGGAGTCAGGTAGCGGGCGATGGGACGATACGCAGTATTTT
NA	TRBJ1-1	TRBV28	many	CASRESMRTEAFF	TGTGCCAGCAGAGAAAGTATGAGGACTGAAGCTTTCTTT
NA	TRBJ2-5	TRBV2	many	CASSGGPRETQYF	TGTGCCAGCAGTGGGGGACCGCGAGAGACCCAGTACTTC
NA	TRBJ1-2	TRBV9	NA	CASSIVSNYGYTF	TGTGCCAGCAGCATTGTGTCTAACTATGGCTACACCTTC
NA	TRBJ1-1	TRBV7-2	many	CASSLRGHLNTEAFF	TGTGCCAGCAGCTTGCGGGGACACCTGAACACTGAAGCTTTCTTT
TRBD2	TRBJ2-4	TRBV19	NA	CASSIIGSGREGTKNIQYF	TGTGCCAGTAGTATTATCGGTAGCGGGAGAGAGGGAACCAAAAACATTCAGTACTTC
NA	TRBJ2-3	TRBV6-1	many	CASSEMWDTQYF	TGTGCCAGCAGTGAAATGTGGGATACGCAGTATTTT
NA	TRBJ1-6	TRBV3-1	many	CASSHRDSTPLHF	TGTGCCAGCAGCCATCGGGATTCAACACCCCTCCACTTT
NA	TRBJ1-2	TRBV6-1	many	CASISPASNYGYTF	TGTGCCAGCATCTCACCGGCGTCTAACTATGGCTACACCTTC
NA	TRBJ2-3	TRBV7-3	many	CASSLWGRTDTQYF	TGTGCCAGCAGCTTGTGGGGAAGGACAGATACGCAGTATTTT
NA	TRBJ1-1	TRBV6-5	many	CASSYSGGTEAFF	TGTGCCAGCAGTTACTCAGGGGGCACTGAAGCTTTCTTT
NA	TRBJ1-2	TRBV27	many	CASSLTAKGANYGYTF	TGTGCCAGCAGTTTGACAGCGAAGGGTGCTAACTATGGCTACACCTTC
TRBD1	TRBJ1-5	TRBV28	many	CASSSQGDRSNQPQHF	TGTGCCAGCAGTTCACAGGGGGATAGGAGCAATCAGCCCCAGCATTTT
TRBD1	TRBJ1-6	TRBV6-1	NA	CASSDRESSPLHF	TGTGCCAGCTCCGACAGGGAGAGTTCACCCCTCCACTTT
TRBD1	TRBJ2-7	TRBV6-2/TRBV6-3	few	CASKRGTGAYEQYF	TGTGCCAGCAAGAGGGGGACAGGGGCTTACGAGCAGTACTTC
TRBD1	TRBJ1-2	TRBV27	few	CASRINQGASYGYTF	TGTGCCAGCAGGATAAATCAGGGGGCTTCCTATGGCTACACCTTC
NA	TRBJ1-1	TRBV5-1	few	CASSLQIGSGAFF	TGCGCCAGCAGCTTGCAGATCGGTAGCGGAGCTTTCTTT
NA	TRBJ2-7	TRBV14	NA	CASSHHANSYEQYF	TGTGCCAGCAGCCACCACGCCAACAGCTACGAGCAGTACTTC
NA	TRBJ2-5	TRBV28	many	CASKRSPQETQYF	TGTGCCAGCAAGAGGAGCCCCCAAGAGACCCAGTACTTC
NA	TRBJ2-1	TRBV5-1	few	CASGDLGNEQFF	TGCGCCAGCGGGGACTTGGGCAATGAGCAGTTCTTC
TRBD1	TRBJ2-1	TRBV28	many	CASSTRTGPSYNEQFF	TGTGCCAGCAGTACCAGGACAGGGCCCTCCTACAATGAGCAGTTCTTC
NA	TRBJ2-5	TRBV19	NA	CASSIGSGYQETQYF	TGTGCCAGTAGTATCGGTAGCGGCTACCAAGAGACCCAGTACTTC
TRBD2	TRBJ2-1	TRBV3-1	many	CASSSPGLAVDEQFF	TGTGCCAGCAGCTCTCCGGGACTAGCGGTGGATGAGCAGTTCTTC
TRBD2	TRBJ2-5	TRBV9	NA	CASSPGTSGTSETQYF	TGTGCCAGCAGCCCCGGGACTAGCGGGACCTCGGAGACCCAGTACTTC
NA	TRBJ1-6	TRBV28	few	CASSLSGRPMSPLHF	TGTGCCAGCAGTTTATCGGGCAGGCCGATGTCACCCCTCCACTTT
TRBD2	TRBJ2-5	TRBV5-8	NA	CASSALAEPQETQYF	TGTGCCAGCAGCGCGCTAGCGGAGCCCCAAGAGACCCAGTACTTC
NA	TRBJ1-1	TRBV28	many	CASSSPPLSTEAFF	TGTGCCAGCAGCTCTCCCCCCCTCTCTACTGAAGCTTTCTTT
TRBD2	TRBJ2-2	TRBV20-1	NA	CSASSSGNTGELFF	TGCAGTGCTTCTTCTAGCGGGAACACCGGGGAGCTGTTTTTT
NA	TRBJ1-1	TRBV7-2	many	CASSYEQGNTEAFF	TGTGCCAGCAGCTACGAGCAGGGTAACACTGAAGCTTTCTTT
NA	TRBJ2-1	TRBV9	few	CASSVGLVSYNEQFF	TGTGCCAGCAGCGTCGGACTGGTGTCCTACAATGAGCAGTTCTTC